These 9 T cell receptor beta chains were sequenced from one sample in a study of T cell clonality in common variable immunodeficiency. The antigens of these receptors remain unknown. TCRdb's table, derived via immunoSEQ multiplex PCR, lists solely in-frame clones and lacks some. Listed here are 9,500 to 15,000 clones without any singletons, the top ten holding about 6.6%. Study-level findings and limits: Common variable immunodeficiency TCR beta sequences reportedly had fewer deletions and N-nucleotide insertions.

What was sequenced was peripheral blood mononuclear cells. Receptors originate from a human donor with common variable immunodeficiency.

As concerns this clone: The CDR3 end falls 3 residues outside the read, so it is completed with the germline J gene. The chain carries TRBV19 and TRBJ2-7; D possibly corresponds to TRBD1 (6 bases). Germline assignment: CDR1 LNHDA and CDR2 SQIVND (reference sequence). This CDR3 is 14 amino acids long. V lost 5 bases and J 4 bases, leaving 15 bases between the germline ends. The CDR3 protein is CASSPQGSLYEQYF. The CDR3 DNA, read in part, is TGTGCCAGTAGTCCACAGGGAAGCCTTTACGAG. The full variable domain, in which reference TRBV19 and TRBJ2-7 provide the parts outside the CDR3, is DGGITQSPKYLFRKEGQNVTLSCEQNLNHDAMYWYRQDPGQGLRLIYYSQIVNDFQKGDIAEGYSVSREKKESFPLTVTSAQKNPTAFYLCASSPQGSLYEQYFGPGTRLTVT.

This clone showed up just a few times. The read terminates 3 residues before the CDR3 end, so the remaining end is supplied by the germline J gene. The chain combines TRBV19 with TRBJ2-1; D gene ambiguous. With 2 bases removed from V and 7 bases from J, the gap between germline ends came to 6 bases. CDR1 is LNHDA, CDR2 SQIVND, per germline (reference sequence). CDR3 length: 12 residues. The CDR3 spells CASSIYSNEQFF. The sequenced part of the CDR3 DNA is TGTGCCAGTAGTATATATAGTAATGAG.

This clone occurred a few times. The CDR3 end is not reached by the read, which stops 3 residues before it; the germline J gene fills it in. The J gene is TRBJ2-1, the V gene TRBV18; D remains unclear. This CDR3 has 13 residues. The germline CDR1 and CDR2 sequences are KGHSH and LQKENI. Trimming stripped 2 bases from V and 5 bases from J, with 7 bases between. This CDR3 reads CASSPGQNNEQFF. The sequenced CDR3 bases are TGTGCCAGCTCACCAGGGCAAAACAATGAG.

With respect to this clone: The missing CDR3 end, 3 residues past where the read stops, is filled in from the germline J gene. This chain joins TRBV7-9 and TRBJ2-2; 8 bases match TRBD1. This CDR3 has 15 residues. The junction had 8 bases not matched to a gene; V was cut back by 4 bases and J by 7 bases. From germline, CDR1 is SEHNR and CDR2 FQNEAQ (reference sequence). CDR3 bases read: TGTGCCAGCAGCTACGGGACAGGAATGGGCGGGGAG. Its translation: CASSYGTGMGGE. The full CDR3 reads CASSYGTGMGGELFF.

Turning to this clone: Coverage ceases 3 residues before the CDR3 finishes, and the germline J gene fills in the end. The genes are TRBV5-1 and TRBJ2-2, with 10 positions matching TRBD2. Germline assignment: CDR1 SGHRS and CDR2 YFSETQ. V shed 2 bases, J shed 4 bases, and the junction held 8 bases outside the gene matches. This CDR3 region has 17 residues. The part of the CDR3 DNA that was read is TGCGCCAGCAGCTTACAGCGGGGGGGCTCGGGCACCGGGGAG. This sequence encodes CASSLQRGGSGTGE. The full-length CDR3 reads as CASSLQRGGSGTGELFF.

Partial CDR3 DNA: TGTGCCAGCAGCTTAGGGACAGGGGCCACTGAA. This translates into CASSLGTGATE. The full-length CDR3 reads as CASSLGTGATEAFF. This chain connects TRBV7-2 to TRBJ1-1, with 9 bases matching TRBD1. The read terminates 3 residues ahead of where the CDR3 ends, so the germline J gene completes it. Germline values: CDR1 SGHTA, CDR2 FQGNSA. This CDR3 contains 14 residues. The V segment lost 1 base and the J segment 4 bases; nucleotides outside the gene matches: 1.

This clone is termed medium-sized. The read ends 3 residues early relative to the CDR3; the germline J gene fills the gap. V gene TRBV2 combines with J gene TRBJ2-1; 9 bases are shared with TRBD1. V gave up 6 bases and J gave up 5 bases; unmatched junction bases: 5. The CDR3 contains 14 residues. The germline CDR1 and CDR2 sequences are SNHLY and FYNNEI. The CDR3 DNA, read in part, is TGTGCCAGCAGCCGGGACAGGGTAAACAATGAG. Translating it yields CASSRDRVNNE. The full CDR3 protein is CASSRDRVNNEQFF.

CDR3 sequence: CASRGTRHEQYF. The part of the CDR3 DNA that was read is TGTGCCAGCAGGGGGACAAGGCACGAG. The chain joins TRBV2 to TRBJ2-7; D possibly corresponds to TRBD1 (6 bases). Read coverage stops 3 residues before the CDR3 terminus; the germline J gene supplies the remainder. V was trimmed by 6 bases and J by 5 bases, leaving 11 bases between them. The CDR3 loop spans 12 amino acids. Germline loops: CDR1 SNHLY, CDR2 FYNNEI. The full variable domain, with the rest looked up from reference TRBV2 and TRBJ2-7, is EPEVTQTPSHQVTQMGQEVILRCVPISNHLYFYWYRQILGQKVEFLVSFYNNEISEKSEIFDDQFSVERPDGSNFTLKIRSTKLEDSAMYFCASRGTRHEQYFGPGTRLTVT.

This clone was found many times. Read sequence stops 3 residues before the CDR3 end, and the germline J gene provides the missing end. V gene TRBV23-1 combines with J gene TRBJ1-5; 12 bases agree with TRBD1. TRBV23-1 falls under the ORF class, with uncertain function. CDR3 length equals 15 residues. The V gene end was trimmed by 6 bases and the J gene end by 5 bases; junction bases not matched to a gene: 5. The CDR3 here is CASRPGQGADQPQHF. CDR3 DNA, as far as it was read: TGCGCCAGCAGACCGGGACAGGGGGCCGATCAGCCC.